The present T cell receptor beta chain was sequenced within a study of cytomegalovirus exposure and HLA in healthy donors. Findings of the study overall: The CMV antigen specificity of a few CMV-associated chains was confirmed through in vitro analysis. The sole available immune exposure information was CMV serostatus. TCR beta chain V- and J-gene trimming was linked, in a later analysis, to a missense variant in DCLRE1C.

This CDR3 is built from 11 residues. Per germline, CDR1 MNHNY and CDR2 SVGAGI (reference sequence). V lost 6 bases and J lost 3, with 6 bases in between. The PCR ran on 60 Vbeta and 13 Jbeta primers. Assay: immunoSEQ multiplex PCR; the TCRdb copy retains only in-frame clones and omits some. Its table records about 130,000 clones. A note on this clone: Its antigen is currently unknown.

Sequencing input: PBMCs. The V call is TRBV6-6, the J call TRBJ2-7; TRBD1 might be the D (6 bases). The TCR sequence derives from a woman aged 60-70 years in good health and CMV-seronegative. This CDR3 reads CASRDSYEQYF. The CDR3 bases are TGTGCCAGCAGGGACAGCTACGAGCAGTACTTC.